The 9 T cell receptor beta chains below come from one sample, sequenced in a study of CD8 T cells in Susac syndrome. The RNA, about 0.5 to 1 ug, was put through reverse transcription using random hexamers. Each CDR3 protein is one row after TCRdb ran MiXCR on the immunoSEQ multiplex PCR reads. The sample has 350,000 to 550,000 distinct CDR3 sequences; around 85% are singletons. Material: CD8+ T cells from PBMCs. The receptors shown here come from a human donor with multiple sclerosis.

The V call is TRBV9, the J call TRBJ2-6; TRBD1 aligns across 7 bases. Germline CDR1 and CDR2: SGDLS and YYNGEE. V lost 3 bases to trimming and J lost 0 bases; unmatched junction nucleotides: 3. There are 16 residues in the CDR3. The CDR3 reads CASSGTGDSGANVLTF. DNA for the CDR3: TGTGCCAGCAGCGGGACAGGCGACTCTGGGGCCAACGTCCTGACTTTC.

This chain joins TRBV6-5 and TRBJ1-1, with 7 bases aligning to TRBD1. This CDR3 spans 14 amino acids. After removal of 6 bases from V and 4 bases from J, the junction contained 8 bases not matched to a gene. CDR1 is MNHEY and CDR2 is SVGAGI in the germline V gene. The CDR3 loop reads CASRQRGLGTEAFF. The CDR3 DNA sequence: TGTGCCAGCAGACAAAGGGGGCTGGGCACTGAAGCTTTCTTT.

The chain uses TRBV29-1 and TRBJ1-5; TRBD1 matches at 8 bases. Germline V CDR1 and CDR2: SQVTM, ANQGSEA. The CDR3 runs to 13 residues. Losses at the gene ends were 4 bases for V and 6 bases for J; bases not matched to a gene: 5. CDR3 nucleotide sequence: TGCAGCGTTGCCGGACAGGGAGGTCAGCCCCAGCATTTT. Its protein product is CSVAGQGGQPQHF.

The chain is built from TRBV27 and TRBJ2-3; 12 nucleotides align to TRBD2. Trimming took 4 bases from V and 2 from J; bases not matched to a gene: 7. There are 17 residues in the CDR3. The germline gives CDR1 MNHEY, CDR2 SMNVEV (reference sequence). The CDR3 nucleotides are TGTGCCAGCAGTTCCCATCTAGCGGGAGGGGACACAGATACGCAGTATTTT. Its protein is CASSSHLAGGDTDTQYF.

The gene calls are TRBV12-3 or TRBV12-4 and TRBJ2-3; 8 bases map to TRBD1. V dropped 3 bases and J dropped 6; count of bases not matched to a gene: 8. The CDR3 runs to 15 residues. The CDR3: CASSFVGQGPDTQYF. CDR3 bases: TGTGCCAGCAGTTTTGTAGGACAGGGCCCCGATACGCAGTATTTT.

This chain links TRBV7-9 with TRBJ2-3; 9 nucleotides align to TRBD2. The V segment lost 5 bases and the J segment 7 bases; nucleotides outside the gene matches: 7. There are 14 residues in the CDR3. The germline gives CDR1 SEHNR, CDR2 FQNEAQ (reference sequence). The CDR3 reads CASSALAGVHTQYF. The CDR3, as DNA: TGTGCCAGCAGCGCCTTAGCGGGAGTACATACGCAGTATTTT.

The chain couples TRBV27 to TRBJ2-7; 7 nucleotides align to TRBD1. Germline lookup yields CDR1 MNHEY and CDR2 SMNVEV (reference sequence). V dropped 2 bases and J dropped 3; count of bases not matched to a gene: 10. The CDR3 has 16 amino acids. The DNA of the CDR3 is TGTGCCAGCAGTTTAACCGTAACAGGGGTGTTCTACGAGCAGTACTTC. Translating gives CASSLTVTGVFYEQYF.

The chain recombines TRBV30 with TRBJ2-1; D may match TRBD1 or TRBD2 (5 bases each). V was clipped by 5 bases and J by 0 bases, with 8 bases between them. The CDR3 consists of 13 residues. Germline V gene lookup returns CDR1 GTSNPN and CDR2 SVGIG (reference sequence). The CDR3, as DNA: TGTGCCTGGGGGGGTAACTCCTACAATGAGCAGTTCTTC. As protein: CAWGGNSYNEQFF.

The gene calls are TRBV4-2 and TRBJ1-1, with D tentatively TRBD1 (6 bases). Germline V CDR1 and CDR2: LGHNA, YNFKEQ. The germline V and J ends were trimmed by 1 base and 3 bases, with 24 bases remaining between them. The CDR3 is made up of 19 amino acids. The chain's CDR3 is CASSQGGGGPIPLDTEAFF. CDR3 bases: TGTGCCAGCAGCCAAGGGGGCGGGGGCCCCATACCCCTGGACACTGAAGCTTTCTTT.